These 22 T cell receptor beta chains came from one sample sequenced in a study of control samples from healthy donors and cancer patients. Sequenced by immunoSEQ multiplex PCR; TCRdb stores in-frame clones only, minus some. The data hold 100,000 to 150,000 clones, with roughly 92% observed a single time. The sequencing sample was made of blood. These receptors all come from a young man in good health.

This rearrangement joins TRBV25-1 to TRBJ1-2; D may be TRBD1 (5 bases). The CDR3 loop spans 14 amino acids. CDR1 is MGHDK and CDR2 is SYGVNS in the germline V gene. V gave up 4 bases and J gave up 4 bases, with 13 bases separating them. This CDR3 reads CASSVGPGGYGYTF. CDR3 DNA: TGTGCCAGCAGTGTCGGTCCGGGGGGCTATGGCTACACCTTC.

This CDR3 is CASSLAGGRPLHF. CDR3 DNA: TGTGCCAGCAGCTTGGCCGGGGGTAGGCCCCTCCACTTT. The chain is built from TRBV5-6 and TRBJ1-6, with D possibly matching TRBD1 (5 bases). CDR3 length equals 13 residues. Trimming cost V 0 bases and J 13 bases, with 11 bases left between them. Germline-derived CDR1 and CDR2 are SGHDT and YYEEEE. Based on the CDR3 plus reference TRBV5-6 and TRBJ1-6, the full variable domain is DAGVTQSPTHLIKTRGQQVTLRCSPKSGHDTVSWYQQALGQGPQFIFQYYEEEERQRGNFPDRFSGHQFPNYSSELNVNALLLGDSALYLCASSLAGGRPLHFGNGTRLTVT.

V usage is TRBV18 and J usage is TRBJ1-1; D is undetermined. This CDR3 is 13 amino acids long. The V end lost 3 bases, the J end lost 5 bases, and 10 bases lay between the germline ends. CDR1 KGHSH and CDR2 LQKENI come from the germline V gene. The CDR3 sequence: CASSPNSGTEAFF. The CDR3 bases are TGTGCCAGCTCACCCAACTCGGGGACTGAAGCTTTCTTT.

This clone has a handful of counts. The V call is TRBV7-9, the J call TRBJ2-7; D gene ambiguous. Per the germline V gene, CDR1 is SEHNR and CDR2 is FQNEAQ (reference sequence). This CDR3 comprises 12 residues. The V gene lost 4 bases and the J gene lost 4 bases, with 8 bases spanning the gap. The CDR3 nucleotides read TGTGCCAGCAGCTCCGGAAATTACGAGCAGTACTTC. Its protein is CASSSGNYEQYF. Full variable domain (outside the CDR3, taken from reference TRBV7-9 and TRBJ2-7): DTGVSQNPRHKITKRGQNVTFRCDPISEHNRLYWYRQTLGQGPEFLTYFQNEAQLEKSRLLSDRFSAERPKGSFSTLEIQRTEQGDSAMYLCASSSGNYEQYFGPGTRLTVT.

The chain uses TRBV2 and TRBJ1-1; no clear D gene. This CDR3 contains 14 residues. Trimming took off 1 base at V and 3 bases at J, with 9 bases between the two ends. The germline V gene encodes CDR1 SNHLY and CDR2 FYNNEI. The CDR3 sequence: CASSEVGPDTEAFF. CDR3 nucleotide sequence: TGTGCCAGCAGTGAAGTAGGACCGGACACTGAAGCTTTCTTT.

The CDR3 DNA is TGTGCCAGCAGCGTAGGGGCCGGGACAGGGGACCAAGAGACCCAGTACTTC. Protein product: CASSVGAGTGDQETQYF. This rearrangement joins TRBV9 to TRBJ2-5, with 10 positions matching TRBD1. The CDR3 consists of 17 residues. From germline, CDR1 is SGDLS and CDR2 YYNGEE. V shed 0 bases, J shed 0 bases, and the junction held 5 bases outside the gene matches.

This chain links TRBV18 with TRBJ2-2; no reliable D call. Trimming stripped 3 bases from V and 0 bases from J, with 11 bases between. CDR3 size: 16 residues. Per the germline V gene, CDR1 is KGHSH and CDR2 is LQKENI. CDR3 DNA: TGTGCCAGCTCACCGAGTAGGCTAGCGAACACCGGGGAGCTGTTTTTT. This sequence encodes CASSPSRLANTGELFF.

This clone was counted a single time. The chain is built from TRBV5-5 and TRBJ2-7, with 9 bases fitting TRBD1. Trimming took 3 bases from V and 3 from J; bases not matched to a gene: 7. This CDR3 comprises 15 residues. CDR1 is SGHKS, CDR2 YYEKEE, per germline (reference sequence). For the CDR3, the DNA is TGTGCCAGCAGCTGGAGGGGACAGGGTCACTACGAGCAGTACTTC. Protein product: CASSWRGQGHYEQYF.

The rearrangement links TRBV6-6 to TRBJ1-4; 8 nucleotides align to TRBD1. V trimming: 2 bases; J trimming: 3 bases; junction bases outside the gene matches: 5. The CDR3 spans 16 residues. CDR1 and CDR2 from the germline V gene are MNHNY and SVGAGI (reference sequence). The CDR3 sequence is CASSYAGQGANEKLFF. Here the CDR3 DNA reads TGTGCCAGCAGTTACGCTGGACAGGGAGCTAATGAAAAACTGTTTTTT.

This CDR3 reads CASSYIPPPGGYGYTF. CDR3 DNA: TGTGCCAGCAGTTACATCCCCCCCCCTGGGGGCTATGGCTACACCTTC. The chain joins TRBV6-5 to TRBJ1-2; the D gene is possibly TRBD1 (5 bases). This CDR3 is built from 16 residues. From germline, CDR1 is MNHEY and CDR2 SVGAGI. V lost 2 bases and J 4 bases, leaving 17 bases between the germline ends.

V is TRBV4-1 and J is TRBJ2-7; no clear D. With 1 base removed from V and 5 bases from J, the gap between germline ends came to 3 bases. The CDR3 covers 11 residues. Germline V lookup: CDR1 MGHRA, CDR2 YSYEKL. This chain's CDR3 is CASSQANEQYF. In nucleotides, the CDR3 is TGCGCCAGCAGCCAAGCGAACGAGCAGTACTTC.

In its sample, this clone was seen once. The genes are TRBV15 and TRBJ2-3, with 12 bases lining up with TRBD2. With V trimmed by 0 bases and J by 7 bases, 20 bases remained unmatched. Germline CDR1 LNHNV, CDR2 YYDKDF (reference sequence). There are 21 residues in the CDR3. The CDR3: CATSRDGGTSMTSGGGNTQYF. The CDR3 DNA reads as TGTGCCACCAGCAGAGATGGAGGAACCTCAATGACTAGCGGGGGCGGGAATACGCAGTATTTT.

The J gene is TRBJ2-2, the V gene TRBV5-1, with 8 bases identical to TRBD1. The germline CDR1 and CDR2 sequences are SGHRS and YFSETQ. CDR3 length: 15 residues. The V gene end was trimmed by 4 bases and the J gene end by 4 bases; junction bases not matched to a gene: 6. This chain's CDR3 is CASSLGDRTTGELFF. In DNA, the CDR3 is TGCGCCAGCAGCCTGGGGGACAGGACCACCGGGGAGCTGTTTTTT.

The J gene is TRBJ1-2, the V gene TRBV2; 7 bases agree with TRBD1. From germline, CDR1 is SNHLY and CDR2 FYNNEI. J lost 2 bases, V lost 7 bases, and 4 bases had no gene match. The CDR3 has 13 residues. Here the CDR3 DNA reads TGTGCCAGCACTCCGGGACAGAACTATGGCTACACCTTC. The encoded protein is CASTPGQNYGYTF.

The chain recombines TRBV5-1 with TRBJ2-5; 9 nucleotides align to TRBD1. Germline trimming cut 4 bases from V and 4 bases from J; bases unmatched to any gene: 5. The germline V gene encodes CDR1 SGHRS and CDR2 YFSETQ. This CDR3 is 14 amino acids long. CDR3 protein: CASSDTGGGETQYF. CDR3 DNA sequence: TGCGCCAGCAGCGACACAGGGGGCGGAGAGACCCAGTACTTC.

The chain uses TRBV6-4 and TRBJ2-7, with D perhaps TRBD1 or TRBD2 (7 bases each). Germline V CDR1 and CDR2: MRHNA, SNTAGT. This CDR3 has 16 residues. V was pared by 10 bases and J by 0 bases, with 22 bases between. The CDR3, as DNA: TGTGCCAACCCGGGGGGAGGGGGCCCCAACTCCTACGAGCAGTACTTC. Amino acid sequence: CANPGGGGPNSYEQYF.

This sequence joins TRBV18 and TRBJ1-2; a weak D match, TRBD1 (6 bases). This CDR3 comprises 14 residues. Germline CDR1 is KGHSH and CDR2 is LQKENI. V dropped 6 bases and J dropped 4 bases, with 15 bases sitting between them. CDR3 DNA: TGTGCCAGCTCCTTAGCAGGGGCTACCTATGGCTACACCTTC. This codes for CASSLAGATYGYTF.

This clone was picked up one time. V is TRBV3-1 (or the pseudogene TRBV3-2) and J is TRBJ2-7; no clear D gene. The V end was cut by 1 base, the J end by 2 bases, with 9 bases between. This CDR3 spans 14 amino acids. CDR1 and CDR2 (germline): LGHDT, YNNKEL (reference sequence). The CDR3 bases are TGTGCCAGCAGCCAAGGTATAGCTACCTACGAGCAGTACTTC. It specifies CASSQGIATYEQYF.

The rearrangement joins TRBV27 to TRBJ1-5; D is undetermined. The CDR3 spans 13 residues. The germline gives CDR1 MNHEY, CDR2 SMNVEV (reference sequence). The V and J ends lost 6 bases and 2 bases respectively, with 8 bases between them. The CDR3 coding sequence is TGTGCCAGCAGACCGGGTGGCAATCAGCCCCAGCATTTT. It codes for CASRPGGNQPQHF.

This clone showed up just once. CDR3 in amino acids: CASSLFYSGYTF. Here the CDR3 DNA reads TGTGCCAGCAGTTTATTTTATAGCGGCTACACCTTC. The genes are TRBV12-3 or TRBV12-4 and TRBJ1-2; D is unclear. The V and J ends lost 2 bases and 8 bases respectively, with 9 bases between them. The CDR3 totals 12 residues.

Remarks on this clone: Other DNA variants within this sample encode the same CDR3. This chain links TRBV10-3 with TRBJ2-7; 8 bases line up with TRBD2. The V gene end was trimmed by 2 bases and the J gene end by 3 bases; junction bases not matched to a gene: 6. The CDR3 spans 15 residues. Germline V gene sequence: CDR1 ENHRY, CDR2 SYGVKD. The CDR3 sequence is CAISEGLAGNYEQYF. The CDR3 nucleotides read TGTGCCATCAGTGAGGGACTAGCAGGCAACTACGAGCAGTACTTC.

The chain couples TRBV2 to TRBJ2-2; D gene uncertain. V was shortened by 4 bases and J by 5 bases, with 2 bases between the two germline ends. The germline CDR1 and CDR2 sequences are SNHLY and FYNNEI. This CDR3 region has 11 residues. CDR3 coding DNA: TGTGCCAGCAGTGGTACCGGGGAGCTGTTTTTT. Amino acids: CASSGTGELFF.